This is a list of T cell receptor beta chains from one sample in a study of shared clonotypes between healthy human individuals. Clones were sequenced by immunoSEQ multiplex PCR, and TCRdb holds only the in-frame ones, with some missing. The data show over a million clones, around 78% seen once. The sequenced sample consisted of memory CD4+ T cells from PBMCs. The receptors come from a man aged 18-30 years in good health. Some clones in this sample may be carry-over from other donors' samples. The CDR3 runs from the conserved cysteine through the conserved F or W. The D gene is left open where the match is weak. Clone size is shown for a subset of rows, as once, few, many or a class of expanded clone.

D,V,size,J,CDR3,DNA
.,TRBV27,.,TRBJ2-7,CASSPSAYEQYF,TGTGCCAGCAGCCCTAGCGCGTACGAGCAGTACTTC
.,TRBV6-6,.,TRBJ1-1,CATRPRVVAEAFF,TGTGCCACTCGTCCTAGGGTGGTCGCTGAAGCTTTCTTT
TRBD2,TRBV11-3,.,TRBJ2-3,CASSPGAGATDTQYF,TGTGCCAGCAGCCCCGGAGCGGGGGCCACAGATACGCAGTATTTT
TRBD2,TRBV9,.,TRBJ2-5,CASSVGVAGFQETQYF,TGTGCCAGCAGCGTAGGGGTAGCGGGGTTCCAAGAGACCCAGTACTTC
.,TRBV5-4,once,TRBJ1-4,CASSLVSGSGEKLFF,TGTGCCAGCAGCTTGGTTTCGGGGTCGGGTGAAAAACTGTTTTTT
TRBD2,TRBV27,.,TRBJ2-7,CASSTTSGSLYEQYF,TGTGCCAGCAGTACTACTAGCGGGAGTCTCTACGAGCAGTACTTC
TRBD1,TRBV5-4,.,TRBJ1-5,CASSEGTDYQPQHF,TGTGCCAGCAGCGAGGGGACAGACTATCAGCCCCAGCATTTT
.,TRBV30,few,TRBJ1-2,CALTGDKGGYTF,TGTGCCCTGACAGGAGATAAAGGTGGCTACACCTTC
.,TRBV10-3,.,TRBJ2-1,CAISERESSYNEQFF,TGTGCCATCAGTGAGCGGGAGAGCTCCTACAATGAGCAGTTCTTC
.,TRBV2,.,TRBJ1-1,CASSEIGRGAEAFF,TGTGCCAGCAGTGAAATAGGTAGGGGAGCTGAAGCTTTCTTT
.,TRBV7-2,.,TRBJ2-3,CASSLRNADTQYF,TGTGCCAGCAGCCTCAGGAATGCAGATACGCAGTATTTT
TRBD2,TRBV5-8,.,TRBJ2-1,CASSVPGLRPYNEQFF,TGTGCCAGCAGCGTACCGGGACTACGACCCTACAATGAGCAGTTCTTC
.,TRBV6-6,.,TRBJ1-5,CASSPPSNQPQHF,TGTGCCAGCAGTCCCCCTAGCAATCAGCCCCAGCATTTT
.,TRBV6-5,.,TRBJ1-3,CASTGSGNTIYF,TGTGCCAGCACAGGGTCTGGAAACACCATATATTTT
TRBD1,TRBV28,.,TRBJ1-1,CVTSGGRQSNTEAFF,TGTGTCACATCAGGGGGCCGGCAGTCGAACACTGAAGCTTTCTTT
TRBD2,TRBV28,.,TRBJ2-2,CASSLGLVNTGELFF,TGTGCCAGCAGTTTAGGACTAGTGAACACCGGGGAGCTGTTTTTT
.,TRBV28,.,TRBJ2-1,CASSSPRSRRPLDGQFF,TGTGCCAGCAGTTCTCCCCGCTCCCGGAGGCCGCTTGATGGGCAGTTCTTC
.,TRBV5-1,few,TRBJ1-4,CASSPTVGSKEKLFF,TGCGCCAGCAGCCCGACGGTCGGTTCCAAAGAAAAACTGTTTTTT
.,TRBV6-5,.,TRBJ1-4,CASKPTASNEKLFF,TGTGCCAGCAAGCCGACAGCTTCTAATGAAAAACTGTTTTTT
.,TRBV18,.,TRBJ2-3,CASSPDTDTQYF,TGTGCCAGCTCACCAGACACAGATACGCAGTATTTT
.,TRBV28,.,TRBJ1-2,CASSWKYGYTF,TGTGCCAGCAGTTGGAAGTACGGCTACACCTTC
TRBD1,TRBV6-6,once,TRBJ1-2,CASRSTGPNYGYTF,TGTGCCAGCAGGTCGACAGGGCCTAACTATGGCTACACCTTC
.,TRBV28,.,TRBJ1-5,CASSFPGRNQPQHF,TGTGCCAGCAGTTTCCCCGGGAGGAATCAGCCCCAGCATTTT
.,TRBV7-2,.,TRBJ1-3,CASSTTGTAASGNTIYF,TGTGCCAGCAGCACCACCGGGACCGCCGCCTCTGGAAACACCATATATTTT
TRBD1,TRBV6-6,.,TRBJ1-5,CASSYHRGGNQPQHF,TGTGCCAGCAGTTACCACAGGGGTGGCAATCAGCCCCAGCATTTT
.,TRBV11-2,.,TRBJ2-3,CASSLPGADTQYF,TGTGCCAGCAGCTTACCCGGGGCAGATACGCAGTATTTT
.,TRBV5-1,.,TRBJ2-2,CASRGLLGTGELFF,TGCGCCAGCAGGGGTCTACTAGGGACCGGGGAGCTGTTTTTT
TRBD1,TRBV15,.,TRBJ1-4,CATSRQGAREKLFF,TGTGCCACCAGCAGACAGGGGGCGCGTGAAAAACTGTTTTTT
.,TRBV7-9,.,TRBJ1-4,CASSLQGGLANEKLFF,TGTGCCAGCAGCTTACAAGGGGGTTTGGCTAATGAAAAACTGTTTTTT
.,TRBV5-1,.,TRBJ1-1,CASSLDPGNTEAFF,TGCGCCAGCAGCTTGGATCCCGGTAACACTGAAGCTTTCTTT
.,TRBV7-2,.,TRBJ1-4,CASSYRAGEKLFF,TGTGCCAGCAGCTACAGGGCAGGGGAAAAACTGTTTTTT
.,TRBV7-9,many,TRBJ1-1,CASSQDPFKENTEAFF,TGTGCCAGCAGCCAGGACCCCTTTAAGGAGAACACTGAAGCTTTCTTT
.,TRBV28,few,TRBJ1-4,CASSLEAKLFF,TGTGCCAGCAGTTTAGAGGCAAAACTGTTTTTT
TRBD1,TRBV10-3,.,TRBJ1-1,CAITIGQVNTEAFF,TGTGCCATCACCATAGGACAGGTGAACACTGAAGCTTTCTTT
TRBD2,TRBV19,.,TRBJ2-5,CASSPAGEETQYF,TGTGCCAGTAGTCCCGCGGGAGAAGAGACCCAGTACTTC
TRBD1,TRBV28,.,TRBJ1-6,CASSDRGLVSPLHF,TGTGCCAGCAGCGACAGGGGGCTTGTTTCACCCCTCCACTTT
.,TRBV29-1,once,TRBJ1-1,CSVEAQKNTEAFF,TGCAGCGTTGAAGCGCAAAAAAACACTGAAGCTTTCTTT
TRBD2,TRBV7-9,.,TRBJ2-7,CASSFHGLKHREGTYEQYF,TGTGCCAGCAGCTTCCATGGGTTAAAACACCGGGAGGGCACCTACGAGCAGTACTTC
.,TRBV11-2,.,TRBJ1-2,CASSPATQGSGYGYTF,TGTGCCAGCAGCCCAGCGACACAGGGTAGTGGCTATGGCTACACCTTC
.,TRBV5-1,.,TRBJ1-1,CASSTAAGSMNTEAFF,TGCGCCAGCAGCACTGCTGCAGGGAGCATGAACACTGAAGCTTTCTTT
TRBD1,TRBV5-1,.,TRBJ2-1,CASRLIPGGSNEQFF,TGCGCCAGCCGGTTGATCCCAGGGGGCTCCAATGAGCAGTTCTTC
.,TRBV20-1,.,TRBJ2-7,CSAQDFREQYF,TGCAGTGCTCAAGACTTTCGCGAGCAGTACTTC
.,TRBV30,.,TRBJ2-7,CAFAGSSYEQYF,TGTGCCTTCGCGGGGAGCTCCTACGAGCAGTACTTC
TRBD2,TRBV29-1,.,TRBJ2-1,CSVSGRAYNEQFF,TGCAGCGTTAGCGGGAGGGCTTACAATGAGCAGTTCTTC
.,TRBV7-2,.,TRBJ2-2,CASSGGTEHRGRLLFF,TGTGCCAGCAGCGGGGGGACTGAACACCGGGGTCGGTTGCTGTTTTTT
.,TRBV5-5,.,TRBJ2-2,CASSLGQTHTGELFF,TGTGCCAGCAGCTTGGGTCAGACCCACACCGGGGAGCTGTTTTTT
.,TRBV19,.,TRBJ1-4,CASSIMLNEKLFF,TGTGCCAGTAGTATCATGCTTAATGAAAAACTGTTTTTT